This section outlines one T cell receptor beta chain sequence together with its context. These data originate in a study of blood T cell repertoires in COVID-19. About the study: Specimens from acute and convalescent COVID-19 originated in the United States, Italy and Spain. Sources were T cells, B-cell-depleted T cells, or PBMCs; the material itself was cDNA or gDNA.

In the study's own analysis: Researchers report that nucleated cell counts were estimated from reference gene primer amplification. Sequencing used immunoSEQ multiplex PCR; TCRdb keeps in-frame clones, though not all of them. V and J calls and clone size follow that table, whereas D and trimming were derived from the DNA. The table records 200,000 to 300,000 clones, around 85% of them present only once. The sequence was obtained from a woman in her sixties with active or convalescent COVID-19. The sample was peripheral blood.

The CDR3 nucleotides are TGCGCCAGCAGCCGAGGCGGCAGGGGGATGTTGACACCCCTCCACTTT. It specifies CASSRGGRGMLTPLHF. The rearrangement joins TRBV5-1 to TRBJ1-6; 7 bases agree with TRBD1. The J segment lost 11 bases and the V segment lost 4 bases, leaving 15 bases of the junction unmatched. Germline CDR1 SGHRS, CDR2 YFSETQ. This CDR3 region has 16 residues.